The 2 T cell receptor beta chains listed next were all sequenced from one sample in a study of tumor and adjacent non-tumor tissue in lung cancer (dated by TCRdb to 2016 to 2018). RNA was isolated from bulk, unsorted tissue, and RNA quality was assessed with a NanoDrop ND-1000 and an Agilent 2100. Libraries were constructed by multiplex PCR. Sequencing relied on an Illumina HiSeq 2500. TCRbeta libraries were constructed through three rounds of nested PCR with primers (Table S4) according to protocols modified from ARM-PCR. TCRdb itself trimmed the public reads at Q25 with fastp, ran MiXCR and retained productive beta chains. All rows with the same CDR3 protein become a single entry with the most common DNA and genes. The table for this sample lists approximately 120,000 distinct CDR3 sequences; roughly 74% of them were counted only once. The ten largest clones capture 35% to 40% of the sample. Specimen: lung tumor tissue. The receptors here all came from a woman aged 55-69 years with non-small cell lung cancer.

Comment on this clonotype: A much larger clone differs by one base, so this may be a read error. J is TRBJ2-7 and V is TRBV6-1; TRBD1 might be the D (5 bases). The CDR3 runs 12 residues. CDR1 is MNHNS, CDR2 SASEGT, per germline. The CDR3 loop is CTSSATGSEQYF. DNA for the CDR3: TGTACCAGCAGTGCCACAGGCAGCGAGCAGTACTTC.

This clonotype is classed as medium-sized (0.01 to 0.1%). The chain recombines TRBV11-2 with TRBJ1-1; TRBD1 is a possible D gene (6 bases). From germline, CDR1 is SGHAT and CDR2 FQNNGV. CDR3 length: 13 residues. V was clipped by 9 bases and J by 4 bases, with 15 bases between them. The DNA for the CDR3 is TGTGCCAGTGTTAAAACAGGGACCACTGAAGCTTTCTTT. It codes for CASVKTGTTEAFF.